This T cell receptor (beta chain) was identified in a study of T cells after yellow fever vaccination. TCRdb called the 5' RACE reads again in MiXCR, with one record for every CDR3 protein. The table lists 200,000 to 300,000 distinct CDR3 sequences, around 13% of them singletons. Trimming took 3 bases from V and 4 from J, leaving 9 bases between them. The germline V gene has CDR1 SGHTA and CDR2 FQGNSA. This CDR3 comprises 13 residues. This clonotype was recorded a few times. This rearrangement joins TRBV7-2 to TRBJ2-5; D call uncertain. The sample here was CD4+ T cells sorted from PBMCs, taken 45 days after the yellow fever booster vaccination. This TCR was sampled from a man in his thirties or forties who received the YFV17D yellow fever vaccine. The CDR3 loop reads CASSLWELETQYF. DNA for the CDR3: TGTGCCAGCAGCTTGTGGGAATTAGAGACCCAGTACTTC. Using reference TRBV7-2 and TRBJ2-5 for the parts outside the CDR3, the full variable domain is GAGVSQSPSNKVTEKGKDVELRCDPISGHTALYWYRQSLGQGLEFLIYFQGNSAPDKSGLPSDRFSAERTGGSVSTLTIQRTQQEDSAVYLCASSLWELETQYFGPGTRLLVL.